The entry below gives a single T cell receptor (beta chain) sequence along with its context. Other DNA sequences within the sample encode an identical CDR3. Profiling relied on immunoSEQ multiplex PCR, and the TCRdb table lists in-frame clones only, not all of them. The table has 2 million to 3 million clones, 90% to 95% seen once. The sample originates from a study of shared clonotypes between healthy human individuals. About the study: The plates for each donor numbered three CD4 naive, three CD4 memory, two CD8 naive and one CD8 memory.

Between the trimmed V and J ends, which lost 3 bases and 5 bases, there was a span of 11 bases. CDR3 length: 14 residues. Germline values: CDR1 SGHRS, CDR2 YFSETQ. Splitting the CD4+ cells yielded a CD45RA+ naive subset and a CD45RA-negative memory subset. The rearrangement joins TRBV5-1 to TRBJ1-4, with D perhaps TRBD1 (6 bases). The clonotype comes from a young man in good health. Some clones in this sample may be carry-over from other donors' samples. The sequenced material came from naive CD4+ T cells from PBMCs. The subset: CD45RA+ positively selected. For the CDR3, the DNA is TGCGCCAGCAGCTCCGGAGGGGGAAATGAAAAACTGTTTTTT. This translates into CASSSGGGNEKLFF.